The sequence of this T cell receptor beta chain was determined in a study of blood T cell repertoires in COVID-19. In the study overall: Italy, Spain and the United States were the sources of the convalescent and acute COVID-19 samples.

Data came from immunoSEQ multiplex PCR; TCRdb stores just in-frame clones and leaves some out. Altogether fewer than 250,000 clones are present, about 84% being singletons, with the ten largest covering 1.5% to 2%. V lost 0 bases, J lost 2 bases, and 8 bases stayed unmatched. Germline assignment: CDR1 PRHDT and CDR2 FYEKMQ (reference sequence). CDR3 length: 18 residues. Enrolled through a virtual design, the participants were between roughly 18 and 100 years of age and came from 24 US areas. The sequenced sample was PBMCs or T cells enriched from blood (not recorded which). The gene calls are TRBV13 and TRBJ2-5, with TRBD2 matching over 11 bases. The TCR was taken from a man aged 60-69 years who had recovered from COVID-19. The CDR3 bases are TGTGCCAGCAGCTTAGGCAGTGTAGCGGGGGGGCCTCAAGAGACCCAGTACTTC. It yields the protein CASSLGSVAGGPQETQYF. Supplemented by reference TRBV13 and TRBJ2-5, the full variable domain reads AAGVIQSPRHLIKEKRETATLKCYPIPRHDTVYWYQQGPGQDPQFLISFYEKMQSDKGSIPDRFSAQQFSDYHSELNMSSLELGDSALYFCASSLGSVAGGPQETQYFGPGTRLLVL.